This T cell receptor beta chain comes out of a study of PD-1 blockade in classical Hodgkin lymphoma. Germline V gene lookup returns CDR1 SGHTA and CDR2 FQGNSA. Deletions cut 7 bases from V and 6 bases from J, with 15 bases between. The length of the CDR3 is 14 residues. TCRdb's copy holds only in-frame clones and misses some; the assay was immunoSEQ multiplex PCR. The sample gives 20,000 to 30,000 clones, about 90% of which show up once; about 0.54% is in the top ten. Time point of the sample: newly diagnosed, previously untreated cHL patient sample. Using magnetic negative selection, the CD4+ T cells were separated out of thawed PBMCs.

The chain is built from TRBV7-2 and TRBJ2-2, with a weak D call TRBD2 (6 bases). The sequence was collected from a human donor with classical Hodgkin lymphoma. The sequenced sample was CD4+ T cells from blood. The CDR3 DNA is TGTGCCAGCACAGAGTCGGGGGTTTCCGGGGAGCTGTTTTTT. Translating it yields CASTESGVSGELFF. Complete variable domain (other parts from reference TRBV7-2 and TRBJ2-2): GAGVSQSPSNKVTEKGKDVELRCDPISGHTALYWYRQSLGQGLEFLIYFQGNSAPDKSGLPSDRFSAERTGGSVSTLTIQRTQQEDSAVYLCASTESGVSGELFFGEGSRLTVL.